The rows below give T cell receptor beta chains drawn from one sample of a study of blood T cell repertoires in COVID-19. Sequenced by immunoSEQ multiplex PCR; TCRdb stores in-frame clones only, minus some. The table includes about 230,000 clones, around 86% detected once. Source material: peripheral blood. The receptors were gathered from a man between 45 and 60 years old with COVID-19, enrolled during active disease. The CDR3 runs from the conserved cysteine through the conserved F or W. Each record gives: J gene, D gene, V gene, clone size, CDR3 DNA, CDR3 protein. D genes are given only for firm matches. Size tells how often a clone was seen (once, few, many) or the class of an expanded clone, and some rows leave it out.

J: TRBJ1-4
D: TRBD1
V: TRBV28
size: -
DNA: TGTGCCAGCAGTTCCATATACTCTGCATCCGGACAGGGGCCAAATGAAAAACTGTTTTTT
CDR3: CASSSIYSASGQGPNEKLFF

J: TRBJ2-1
D: -
V: TRBV9
size: -
DNA: TGTGCCAGCAGCTCACGGGAGGGGGCGCGGGGTGAGCAGTTCTTC
CDR3: CASSSREGARGEQFF

J: TRBJ2-5
D: TRBD2
V: TRBV18
size: -
DNA: TGTGCCAGCTCACCACGGACTAGCGGGAGTGGTGAGACCCAGTACTTC
CDR3: CASSPRTSGSGETQYF

J: TRBJ2-5
D: TRBD2
V: TRBV29-1
size: -
DNA: TGCAGCGTTGTTCTCGGACTAGCGGGAGGGCCCGAGACCCAGTACTTC
CDR3: CSVVLGLAGGPETQYF

J: TRBJ2-7
D: TRBD1
V: TRBV18
size: -
DNA: TGTGCCAGCTCACCTAGACAGGGCAGAGAGAACGAGCAGTACTTC
CDR3: CASSPRQGRENEQYF

J: TRBJ1-5
D: -
V: TRBV11-2
size: once
DNA: TGTGCCAGCAGCTCAGGACTGGGAGGAAATCAGCCCCAGCATTTT
CDR3: CASSSGLGGNQPQHF

J: TRBJ2-2
D: -
V: TRBV12-5
size: -
DNA: TGTGCTAGTGGTTTGGTAAACTCCGGGGAGCTGTTTTTT
CDR3: CASGLVNSGELFF

J: TRBJ2-7
D: -
V: TRBV6-5
size: -
DNA: TGTGCCAGCAGTCGACAGGGAGGATCCTACGAGCAGTACTTC
CDR3: CASSRQGGSYEQYF

J: TRBJ1-1
D: TRBD1
V: TRBV3-1/TRBV3-2
size: -
DNA: TGTGCCAGCACCCTGGCAGGGGGCGGCACTGAAGCTTTCTTT
CDR3: CASTLAGGGTEAFF

J: TRBJ2-3
D: TRBD2
V: TRBV18
size: -
DNA: TGTGCCAGCTCACCACCGGGACTAGCGGGAGTGACAGATACGCAGTATTTT
CDR3: CASSPPGLAGVTDTQYF

J: TRBJ2-3
D: TRBD2
V: TRBV6-2/TRBV6-3
size: -
DNA: TGTGCCAGCAGTTACGGGGACTATGAAATTGCAGATACGCAGTATTTT
CDR3: CASSYGDYEIADTQYF

J: TRBJ1-2
D: TRBD1
V: TRBV6-6
size: -
DNA: TGTGCCAGCAGTTACTTCCGGACAGGGAACGGCTACACCTTC
CDR3: CASSYFRTGNGYTF

J: TRBJ2-7
D: -
V: TRBV6-5
size: -
DNA: TGTGCCAGCAGTCGCTCGACAGGATCCTACGAGCAGTACTTC
CDR3: CASSRSTGSYEQYF

J: TRBJ2-7
D: -
V: TRBV4-2
size: once
DNA: TGTGCCAGCAGCCAATCTAGCGTAGACTACGAGCAGTACTTC
CDR3: CASSQSSVDYEQYF

J: TRBJ1-2
D: TRBD1
V: TRBV27
size: -
DNA: TGTGCCAGCAGTTTTTCCCCCCAGACAGGGGAAGGCTACACCTTC
CDR3: CASSFSPQTGEGYTF

J: TRBJ2-7
D: TRBD2
V: TRBV9
size: -
DNA: TGTGCCAGCAGCGTAGGAGACCTACGCGGGAGGGCTTACGAGCAGTACTTC
CDR3: CASSVGDLRGRAYEQYF

J: TRBJ1-1
D: -
V: TRBV5-4
size: -
DNA: TGTGCCAGCAGCATTCCGGGGGGGAGGAACACTGAAGCTTTCTTT
CDR3: CASSIPGGRNTEAFF

J: TRBJ2-7
D: -
V: TRBV19
size: -
DNA: TGTGCCAGCTTAAAGGGTAGCGGCTACTACGAGCAGTACTTC
CDR3: CASLKGSGYYEQYF

J: TRBJ2-7
D: -
V: TRBV27
size: -
DNA: TGTGCCAGCAAGGAGCGGGTCACGAGGGAGCAGTACTTC
CDR3: CASKERVTREQYF

J: TRBJ1-3
D: -
V: TRBV7-7
size: -
DNA: TGTGCTAGCAGCTTTAACGTAGACCCCGGGAACACCATATATTTT
CDR3: CASSFNVDPGNTIYF

J: TRBJ2-7
D: -
V: TRBV4-3
size: -
DNA: TGCGCCAGCAGCGTCGACACGGAAACCTACGAGCAGTACTTC
CDR3: CASSVDTETYEQYF

J: TRBJ2-1
D: TRBD2
V: TRBV6-5
size: -
DNA: TGTGCCAGCAGGGACCCGGGACTACCTCTTGGTGAGCAGTTCTTC
CDR3: CASRDPGLPLGEQFF

J: TRBJ2-7
D: -
V: TRBV19
size: -
DNA: TGTGCCAGTAGTATAGCCCCAGGGATCTTATCCTACGAGCAGTACTTC
CDR3: CASSIAPGILSYEQYF

J: TRBJ2-3
D: TRBD2
V: TRBV18
size: -
DNA: TGTGCCAGCTCAAAGACTAGCGGCACAGATACGCAGTATTTT
CDR3: CASSKTSGTDTQYF

J: TRBJ2-4
D: -
V: TRBV6-5
size: -
DNA: TGTGCCAGCAGTCCCCACAAAAACATTCAGTACTTC
CDR3: CASSPHKNIQYF

J: TRBJ1-5
D: -
V: TRBV2
size: -
DNA: TGTGCCAGCAGTTCCCGGGTAGGCAATCAGCCCCAGCATTTT
CDR3: CASSSRVGNQPQHF

J: TRBJ2-5
D: TRBD1
V: TRBV19
size: -
DNA: TGTGCCAGTAGTCCGGACAGGGGAGGAGAGACCCAGTACTTC
CDR3: CASSPDRGGETQYF

J: TRBJ2-3
D: -
V: TRBV5-5
size: -
DNA: TGTGCCAGCAGCTTCAACAGGTGGACAGATACGCAGTATTTT
CDR3: CASSFNRWTDTQYF

J: TRBJ1-5
D: -
V: TRBV10-3
size: -
DNA: TGTGCCATCAGTGAGGGGAACAGGGAGCAGCCCCAGCATTTT
CDR3: CAISEGNREQPQHF

J: TRBJ2-2
D: TRBD2
V: TRBV6-5
size: -
DNA: TGTGCCAGCAGCGCCGGGACTACATACACCGGGGAGCTGTTTTTT
CDR3: CASSAGTTYTGELFF

J: TRBJ2-4
D: -
V: TRBV20-1
size: -
DNA: TGCAGTGCTATTGAGGGGCGGTCGGCCAAAAACATTCAGTACTTC
CDR3: CSAIEGRSAKNIQYF

J: TRBJ1-1
D: TRBD1
V: TRBV7-2
size: -
DNA: TGTGCCAGCAGCCCCGGACAGGGGCGAAACACTGAAGCTTTCTTT
CDR3: CASSPGQGRNTEAFF

J: TRBJ2-7
D: -
V: TRBV7-2
size: once
DNA: TGTGCCAGCAGCGCTCAGGTCTCCAACGAGCAGTACTTC
CDR3: CASSAQVSNEQYF

J: TRBJ1-1
D: -
V: TRBV18
size: -
DNA: TGTGCCAGCTCACCACCGGGGACATACTCGAACACTGAAGCTTTCTTT
CDR3: CASSPPGTYSNTEAFF

J: TRBJ2-1
D: TRBD2
V: TRBV7-2
size: -
DNA: TGTGCCAGCAGCTTAACCGCGGGGGGGCGCGAGCAGTTCTTC
CDR3: CASSLTAGGREQFF

J: TRBJ1-2
D: TRBD1
V: TRBV9
size: -
DNA: TGTGCCAGCAGCTTCTCCGGGACAGATGGCTACACCTTC
CDR3: CASSFSGTDGYTF

J: TRBJ1-2
D: TRBD1
V: TRBV24-1
size: -
DNA: TGTGCCACCAGTGGGAGGACAGGCGATGGCTACACCTTC
CDR3: CATSGRTGDGYTF

J: TRBJ1-4
D: TRBD1
V: TRBV15
size: -
DNA: TGTGCCACCAGCAGACCGGGACAGGGAGGCGAAAAACTGTTTTTT
CDR3: CATSRPGQGGEKLFF

J: TRBJ1-5
D: -
V: TRBV19
size: -
DNA: TGTGCCAGTACAGGGTCGAGCAATCAGCCCCAGCATTTT
CDR3: CASTGSSNQPQHF

J: TRBJ2-6
D: -
V: TRBV18
size: -
DNA: TGTGCCAGCTCACCAACGGTCGCGGGGGCCAACGTCCTGACTTTC
CDR3: CASSPTVAGANVLTF

J: TRBJ2-3
D: TRBD2
V: TRBV19
size: -
DNA: TGTGCCAGTAGTATCAGAGGGACTAGCGGGAGAAGTGCAGATACGCAGTATTTT
CDR3: CASSIRGTSGRSADTQYF

J: TRBJ2-5
D: TRBD1
V: TRBV14
size: -
DNA: TGTGCCAGCAGCCCCGGCAAGGGGGCGCGAGAGACCCAGTACTTC
CDR3: CASSPGKGARETQYF

J: TRBJ2-6
D: -
V: TRBV30
size: few
DNA: TGTGCCTGGAGTGTACGCTCCGCACTTGGGGCCAACGTCCTGACTTTC
CDR3: CAWSVRSALGANVLTF

J: TRBJ2-7
D: -
V: TRBV2
size: -
DNA: TGTGCCAGCACCCCGACAGTTTCCGAGCAGTACTTC
CDR3: CASTPTVSEQYF

J: TRBJ2-2
D: -
V: TRBV18
size: -
DNA: TGTGCCAGCTCACCATCGGTAGCTCTAGTGAACACCGGGGAGCTGTTTTTT
CDR3: CASSPSVALVNTGELFF

J: TRBJ2-7
D: -
V: TRBV28
size: -
DNA: TGTGCCAGCAGTTCCTCCGCAGGAAGATACTACGAGCAGTACTTC
CDR3: CASSSSAGRYYEQYF

J: TRBJ2-3
D: TRBD2
V: TRBV7-8
size: once
DNA: TGTGCCAGCAGCCCCCAGACTAGCGGGGGCCCAGATACGCAGTATTTT
CDR3: CASSPQTSGGPDTQYF

J: TRBJ1-1
D: -
V: TRBV3-1/TRBV3-2
size: -
DNA: TGTGCCAGCAGCCAGGAGGGCACTGAAGCTTTCTTT
CDR3: CASSQEGTEAFF

J: TRBJ2-5
D: TRBD2
V: TRBV5-1
size: -
DNA: TGCGCCAGCAGCTCGGCCCCGGGAGGAGAGACCCAGTACTTC
CDR3: CASSSAPGGETQYF

J: TRBJ2-5
D: -
V: TRBV9
size: -
DNA: TGTGCCAGCAGCGGCCAGGGTCGGGAGACCCAGTACTTC
CDR3: CASSGQGRETQYF

J: TRBJ2-2
D: -
V: TRBV28
size: -
DNA: TGTGCCAGCAGTCCCTTCGGGGGCGGGGAGCTGTTTTTT
CDR3: CASSPFGGGELFF

J: TRBJ2-7
D: -
V: TRBV3-1/TRBV3-2
size: -
DNA: TGTGCCAGCAGCCAAGGTCTAGCCCACGAGCAGTACTTC
CDR3: CASSQGLAHEQYF

J: TRBJ2-1
D: TRBD2
V: TRBV7-8
size: once
DNA: TGTGCCAGCAGCTTAGGCAGGACTAGGGGCAATGAGCAGTTCTTC
CDR3: CASSLGRTRGNEQFF

J: TRBJ2-4
D: -
V: TRBV6-1
size: -
DNA: TGTGCCAGCAGTGAAGGGCAGAAAAACATTCAGTACTTC
CDR3: CASSEGQKNIQYF

J: TRBJ1-2
D: TRBD1
V: TRBV3-1/TRBV3-2
size: -
DNA: TGTGCCAGCAGCCAAGGCCCGACAGGGGGCAACTATGGCTACACCTTC
CDR3: CASSQGPTGGNYGYTF